The 29 T cell receptor beta chains presented below share a single source sample, sequenced in a study of early T cells in non-severe SARS-CoV-2 infection. Each CDR3 protein gets one entry after TCRdb re-called the 5' RACE reads with MiXCR. The data hold fewer than 50,000 distinct CDR3 sequences, with 5.5% to 6.5% observed a single time. Sequencing used whole blood, obtained at baseline. These TCRs come from an adult who was a healthcare worker with PCR-confirmed SARS-CoV-2 infection or an uninfected control (not recorded which).

This clonotype was observed once. The CDR3 protein is CASSLPRTASISPLHF. The CDR3 DNA sequence: TGTGCCAGCAGCCTACCTCGGACAGCCTCCATCTCACCCCTCCACTTT. The chain is built from TRBV4-2 and TRBJ1-6, with a possible D match to TRBD1 (6 bases). CDR1 LGHNA and CDR2 YNFKEQ come from the germline V gene. Deletions cut 4 bases from V and 10 bases from J, with 20 bases between. The CDR3 covers 16 residues.

The CDR3 is CASSTQGGIEKLFF. For the CDR3, the DNA is TGTGCCAGCAGTACACAGGGGGGAATTGAAAAACTGTTTTTT. The chain links TRBV28 to TRBJ1-4; 8 bases are shared with TRBD1. CDR1 is MDHEN, CDR2 SYDVKM, per germline. V dropped 5 bases and J dropped 7; count of bases not matched to a gene: 6. The CDR3 length is 14 residues. The full variable domain, in which reference TRBV28 and TRBJ1-4 provide the parts outside the CDR3, is DVKVTQSSRYLVKRTGEKVFLECVQDMDHENMFWYRQDPGLGLRLIYFSYDVKMKEKGDIPEGYSVSREKKERFSLILESASTNQTSMYLCASSTQGGIEKLFFGSGTQLSVL.

There are many counts of this clonotype. The chain couples TRBV28 to TRBJ2-7, with 7 bases fitting TRBD1. This CDR3 has 15 residues. V lost 5 bases, J lost 2 bases, and 9 bases stayed unmatched. CDR1 is MDHEN, CDR2 SYDVKM, per germline. The CDR3: CASSLEGGRPYEQYF. CDR3 sequence (DNA): TGTGCCAGCAGTCTCGAAGGGGGCCGGCCCTACGAGCAGTACTTC.

This clonotype was seen ten or more times. The chain uses TRBV7-2 and TRBJ1-1; D perhaps matches TRBD1 (5 bases). The germline CDR1 and CDR2 sequences are SGHTA and FQGNSA. This CDR3 has 14 amino acids. With 1 base removed from V and 5 bases from J, the gap between germline ends came to 11 bases. The CDR3 spells CASSLGARVTEAFF. The CDR3 DNA follows: TGTGCCAGCAGCTTAGGTGCCAGGGTAACTGAAGCTTTCTTT.

This clonotype has at least ten counts. CDR3 region: CASSQDSGGSTDTQYF. In nucleotides, the CDR3 is TGCGCCAGCAGCCAAGATAGCGGGGGGAGCACAGATACGCAGTATTTT. The chain links TRBV4-3 to TRBJ2-3, with 10 bases identical to TRBD2. The CDR3 is made up of 16 amino acids. Germline lookup yields CDR1 LGHNA and CDR2 YSLEER. The V segment lost 0 bases and the J segment 0 bases; nucleotides outside the gene matches: 0.

This clonotype was observed many times. The rearrangement uses TRBV29-1 and TRBJ2-7; D unresolved. This CDR3 has 12 amino acids. Per the germline V gene, CDR1 is SQVTM and CDR2 is ANQGSEA. Deletions cut 6 bases from V and 2 bases from J, with 11 bases between. The CDR3 sequence: CSVTADTYEQYF. The CDR3 DNA reads as TGCAGCGTGACCGCCGACACCTACGAGCAGTACTTC.

This clonotype has ten or more counts. The rearrangement uses TRBV10-3 and TRBJ2-5, with TRBD1 matching 7 bases. The CDR3 has 13 amino acids. CDR1 and CDR2 (germline): ENHRY, SYGVKD. J gave up 4 bases and V 6 bases, and 5 bases lay outside the gene matches. Here the CDR3 DNA reads TGTGCCATCAGCCTGGGACAGAGAGAGACCCAGTACTTC. It translates to CAISLGQRETQYF.

This clonotype was detected ten times or more. The V gene is TRBV19, the J gene TRBJ2-1, with D perhaps TRBD2 (5 bases). The CDR3 is 14 residues long. In germline, CDR1 is LNHDA, CDR2 SQIVND (reference sequence). The germline V and J ends were trimmed by 5 bases and 4 bases, with 12 bases remaining between them. The CDR3 nucleotides read TGTGCCAGTAGTGGAGGACTGGTATACAATGAGCAGTTCTTC. The encoded protein is CASSGGLVYNEQFF.

Ten or more counts support this clonotype. The J gene is TRBJ2-7, the V gene TRBV2; 8 bases match TRBD1. The ends lost 9 bases at V and 1 base at J; junction bases unmatched: 5. The CDR3 has 13 residues. The V gene's germline CDR1 is SNHLY and CDR2 FYNNEI. CDR3 DNA: TGTGCCAGGTCGGACAGGGAGTCCTACGAGCAGTACTTC. Its translation: CARSDRESYEQYF.

This clonotype has a count of ten or more. This chain links TRBV7-2 with TRBJ1-6; 7 bases line up with TRBD1. CDR1 is SGHTA and CDR2 is FQGNSA in the germline V gene. The CDR3 spans 14 residues. V shed 2 bases, J shed 9 bases, and the junction held 4 bases outside the gene matches. CDR3 bases: TGTGCCAGCAGCTTATGGCAGGGGGGTTCACCCCTCCACTTT. Translation: CASSLWQGGSPLHF.

This clonotype has only a few counts. The CDR3 does not close with the conserved phenylalanine or tryptophan, likely indicating a read error. V gene TRBV28 combines with J gene TRBJ2-1; no clear D. The CDR3 covers 14 residues. Germline CDR1 reads MDHEN; CDR2 reads SYDVKM. Between the trimmed V and J ends, which lost 7 bases and 6 bases, there was a span of 16 bases. The DNA for the CDR3 is TGTGCCAGCACCCCCAGTCAGGTGGGCAATGAGCAGTTCTCC. Residues: CASTPSQVGNEQFS.

This clonotype was detected ten times or more. The chain carries TRBV4-1 and TRBJ1-4; D is perhaps TRBD1 (5 bases). The CDR3 consists of 15 residues. Per the germline V gene, CDR1 is MGHRA and CDR2 is YSYEKL. Trimming left V 5 bases short and J 8 bases short, with 18 bases between. Written as DNA, the CDR3 is TGCGCCAGCAGCTCAAGACACCCACGGGACGAAAAACTGTTTTTT. Amino acids: CASSSRHPRDEKLFF.

In this sample, this clonotype turned up a few times. This chain uses TRBV5-4 with TRBJ2-2, with D perhaps matching TRBD2 (6 bases). Germline values: CDR1 SGHNT, CDR2 YYREEE (reference sequence). Between the trimmed V and J ends, which lost 7 bases and 0 bases, there was a span of 10 bases. This CDR3 spans 14 amino acids. CDR3 in amino acids: CASGREPNTGELFF. Written as DNA, the CDR3 is TGTGCCAGCGGTCGGGAGCCGAACACCGGGGAGCTGTTTTTT. Drawing the rest from reference TRBV5-4 and TRBJ2-2, the complete variable domain is ETGVTQSPTHLIKTRGQQVTLRCSSQSGHNTVSWYQQALGQGPQFIFQYYREEENGRGNFPPRFSGLQFPNYSSELNVNALELDDSALYLCASGREPNTGELFFGEGSRLTVL.

Many counts were recorded for this clonotype. J is TRBJ1-1 and V is TRBV12-3 or TRBV12-4; D uncertain. The V end lost 5 bases, the J end lost 6 bases, and 16 bases lay between the germline ends. This CDR3 is built from 14 residues. The CDR3 DNA reads TGTGCCAGCAGTGTGCTCGAGGGTCGGGCTGAAGCTTTCTTT. Encoded protein: CASSVLEGRAEAFF.

The chain carries TRBV7-6 and TRBJ2-7; D ambiguous. Per the germline V gene, CDR1 is SGHVS and CDR2 is FNYEAQ. The CDR3 contains 14 residues. Deletions cut 1 base from V and 9 bases from J, with 16 bases between. CDR3 in DNA: TGTGCCAGCAGCTTAGGGCCATTACGAATCGGGCAGTACTTC. This codes for CASSLGPLRIGQYF.

The chain is built from TRBV4-1 and TRBJ2-3; weak D call: TRBD1 (6 bases). Germline V gene sequence: CDR1 MGHRA, CDR2 YSYEKL. The germline V and J ends were trimmed by 1 base and 0 bases, with 20 bases remaining between them. The CDR3 extends over 19 amino acids. The DNA for the CDR3 is TGCGCCAGCAGCCAAGGGGTAGTTGCAGGGGCCGGGAGCACAGATACGCAGTATTTT. This encodes CASSQGVVAGAGSTDTQYF.

This sequence joins TRBV25-1 and TRBJ2-2, with a possible D match to TRBD2 (5 bases). V dropped 1 base and J dropped 1 base, with 7 bases sitting between them. Germline-derived CDR1 and CDR2 are MGHDK and SYGVNS. This CDR3 is built from 15 residues. The CDR3 is CASSEWGENTGELFF. As DNA, the CDR3 is TGTGCCAGCAGTGAATGGGGAGAGAACACCGGGGAGCTGTTTTTT.

This clonotype has ten or more counts. V usage is TRBV7-2 and J usage is TRBJ2-3; 7 nucleotides match TRBD2. Per germline, CDR1 SGHTA and CDR2 FQGNSA. This CDR3 is 16 amino acids long. V lost 6 bases to trimming and J lost 9 bases; unmatched junction nucleotides: 18. CDR3 in amino acids: CASSRQGTGGTRTQYF. The CDR3, as DNA: TGTGCCAGCAGTCGACAAGGGACCGGGGGGACCCGGACGCAGTATTTT.

Ten or more counts support this clonotype. V and J are TRBV7-2 and TRBJ2-7; 9 nucleotides match TRBD2. J gave up 4 bases and V 1 base, and 5 bases lay outside the gene matches. The CDR3 length is 15 residues. Germline lookup yields CDR1 SGHTA and CDR2 FQGNSA. CDR3 DNA sequence: TGTGCCAGCAGCTTAGAGGCTAGCGGGGCGTACGAGCAGTACTTC. It is translated as CASSLEASGAYEQYF.

This clonotype was counted at least ten times. The V call is TRBV20-1, the J call TRBJ2-7, with D perhaps matching TRBD1 (5 bases). The CDR3 consists of 13 residues. V lost 6 bases to trimming and J lost 2 bases, with 14 bases between them. Germline V gene data show CDR1 as DFQATT and CDR2 as SNEGSKA (reference sequence). CDR3 sequence reads: CSANQGGTYEQYF. The CDR3 nucleotides are TGCAGTGCCAATCAGGGCGGAACCTACGAGCAGTACTTC.

The chain has TRBV4-2 and TRBJ2-5; D remains ambiguous. Germline V gene data show CDR1 as LGHNA and CDR2 as YNFKEQ. Trimming cost V 4 bases and J 4 bases, with 10 bases left between them. The CDR3 extends over 13 amino acids. DNA for the CDR3: TGTGCCAGCAGCCGAATTGTAGCAGAGACCCAGTACTTC. It codes for CASSRIVAETQYF.

In its sample, this clonotype was seen many times. The V call is TRBV4-2, the J call TRBJ2-5; a possible D gene is TRBD1 (6 bases). V gave up 1 base and J gave up 2 bases, with 14 bases separating them. The CDR3 runs 16 residues. Germline loops: CDR1 LGHNA, CDR2 YNFKEQ. The CDR3 nucleotides are TGTGCCAGCAGCCAAGCCTACGGGACAACTCAAGAGACCCAGTACTTC. Its translation: CASSQAYGTTQETQYF.

At least ten counts were recorded for this clonotype. This chain uses TRBV7-2 with TRBJ2-5, with D possibly being TRBD1 (6 bases). This CDR3 has 15 amino acids. Deletions cut 5 bases from V and 4 bases from J, with 17 bases between. Germline-derived CDR1 and CDR2 are SGHTA and FQGNSA. The CDR3 nucleotides are TGTGCCAGCAGCAGGGGGACGGCGTATCCAGAGACCCAGTACTTC. Translated, it gives CASSRGTAYPETQYF.

This clonotype was seen at least ten times. This sequence joins TRBV12-3 or TRBV12-4 and TRBJ1-1; D call uncertain. The CDR3 has 12 amino acids. V lost 7 bases, J lost 5 bases, and 11 bases lay in between. The CDR3 bases are TGTGCCAGCACCCAAGCTTCGACTGAAGCTTTCTTT. This encodes CASTQASTEAFF.

This clonotype turned up a few times. In nucleotides, the CDR3 is TGTGCCAGCAGCTTTGATCGCTCGGAGCTCCTCTTCTATGGCTACACCTTC. Translating gives CASSFDRSELLFYGYTF. The chain carries TRBV7-9 and TRBJ1-2; D ambiguous. The ends were cut back, 3 bases at V and 4 bases at J, with 21 bases in the middle. CDR1 is SEHNR, CDR2 FQNEAQ, per germline (reference sequence). The CDR3 sequence is 17 residues long. Drawing the rest from reference TRBV7-9 and TRBJ1-2, the complete variable domain is DTGVSQNPRHKITKRGQNVTFRCDPISEHNRLYWYRQTLGQGPEFLTYFQNEAQLEKSRLLSDRFSAERPKGSFSTLEIQRTEQGDSAMYLCASSFDRSELLFYGYTFGSGTRLTVV.

This clonotype was seen many times. Here the CDR3 DNA reads TGTGCCAGCAGCCTACGACAGAAAGATCAGCCCCAGCATTTT. Encoded protein: CASSLRQKDQPQHF. The chain uses TRBV7-2 and TRBJ1-5; TRBD1 might be the D (5 bases). There are 14 residues in the CDR3. Germline V lookup: CDR1 SGHTA, CDR2 FQGNSA. Trimming stripped 5 bases from V and 5 bases from J, with 13 bases between.

The CDR3 nucleotides read TGTGCTAGTGGTCAACAGCTCGATCAGCCCCAGCATTTT. This encodes CASGQQLDQPQHF. The chain uses TRBV12-5 and TRBJ1-5, with no clear D. The CDR3 sequence is 13 residues long. V was pared by 5 bases and J by 5 bases, with 10 bases between. Looked up from germline, CDR1 is LGHNT and CDR2 is FRNRAP.

In its sample, this clonotype was seen many times. As DNA, the CDR3 is TGTGCCAGCAGCCAGACCGGGCGCGGGTTAGATACGCAGTATTTT. Translating it yields CASSQTGRGLDTQYF. The V and J genes are TRBV12-3 or TRBV12-4 and TRBJ2-3; a weak D match, TRBD2 (5 bases). The CDR3 contains 15 residues. The V and J ends lost 6 bases and 5 bases respectively, with 18 bases between them.

The rearrangement links TRBV18 to TRBJ2-7; D remains unclear. V shed 3 bases and J shed 2 bases, with 14 bases lying between them. Germline CDR1 is KGHSH and CDR2 is LQKENI. The CDR3 runs to 15 residues. The CDR3 region has the DNA TGTGCCAGCTCACCCTCCTGGGAACAAACCTACGAGCAGTACTTC. Translated: CASSPSWEQTYEQYF.